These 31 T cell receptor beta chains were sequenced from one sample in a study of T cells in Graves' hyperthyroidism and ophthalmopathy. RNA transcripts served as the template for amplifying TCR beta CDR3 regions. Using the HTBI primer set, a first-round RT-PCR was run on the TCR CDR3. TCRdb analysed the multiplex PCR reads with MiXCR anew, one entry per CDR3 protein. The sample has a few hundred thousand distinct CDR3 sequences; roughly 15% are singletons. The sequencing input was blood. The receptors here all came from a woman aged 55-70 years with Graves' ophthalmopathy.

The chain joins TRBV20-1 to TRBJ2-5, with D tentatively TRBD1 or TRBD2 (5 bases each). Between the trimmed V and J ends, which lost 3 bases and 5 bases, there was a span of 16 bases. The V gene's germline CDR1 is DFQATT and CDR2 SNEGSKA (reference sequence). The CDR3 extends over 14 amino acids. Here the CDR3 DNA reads TGCAGTGCTAGGGGGTTGGGGACCGGGGAGACCCAGTACTTC. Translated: CSARGLGTGETQYF.

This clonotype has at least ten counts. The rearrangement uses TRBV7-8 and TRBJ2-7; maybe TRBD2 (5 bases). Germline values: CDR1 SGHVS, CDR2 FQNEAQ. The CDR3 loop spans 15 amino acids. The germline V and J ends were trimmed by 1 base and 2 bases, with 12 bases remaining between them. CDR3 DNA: TGTGCCAGCAGCTTAGATACGGGGTGGACCTACGAGCAGTACTTC. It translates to CASSLDTGWTYEQYF.

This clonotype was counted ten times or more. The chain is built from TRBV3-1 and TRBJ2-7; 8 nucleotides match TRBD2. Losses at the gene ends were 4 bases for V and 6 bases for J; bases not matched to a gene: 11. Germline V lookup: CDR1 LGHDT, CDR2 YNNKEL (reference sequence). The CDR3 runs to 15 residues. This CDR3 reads CASSPRPGTRSEQYF. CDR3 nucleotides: TGTGCCAGCAGCCCTCGTCCCGGGACTAGATCCGAGCAGTACTTC.

The CDR3 here is CATSDGLAACNEQFF. The CDR3 nucleotides are TGTGCCACCAGTGATGGGCTAGCGGCTTGCAATGAGCAGTTCTTC. This chain links TRBV24-1 with TRBJ2-1; 7 bases are a match to TRBD2. The ends lost 3 bases at V and 6 bases at J; junction bases unmatched: 7. This CDR3 spans 15 amino acids. Germline loops: CDR1 KGHDR, CDR2 SFDVKD.

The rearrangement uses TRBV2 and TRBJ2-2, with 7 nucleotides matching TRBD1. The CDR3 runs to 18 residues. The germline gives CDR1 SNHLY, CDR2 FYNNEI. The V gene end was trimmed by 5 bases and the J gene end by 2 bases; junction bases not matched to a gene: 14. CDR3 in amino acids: CASSPALSGQLNTGELFF. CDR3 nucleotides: TGTGCCAGCAGTCCAGCATTGTCGGGACAGCTAAACACCGGGGAGCTGTTTTTT.

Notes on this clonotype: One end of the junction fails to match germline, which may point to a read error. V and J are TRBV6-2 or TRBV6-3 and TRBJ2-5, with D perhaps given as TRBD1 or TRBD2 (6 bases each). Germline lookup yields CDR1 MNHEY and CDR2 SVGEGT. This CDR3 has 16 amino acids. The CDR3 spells CASEGGGQWGQGTQYF. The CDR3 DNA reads TGTGCCAGCGAGGGGGGTGGGCAGTGGGGTCAAGGGACCCAGTACTTC.

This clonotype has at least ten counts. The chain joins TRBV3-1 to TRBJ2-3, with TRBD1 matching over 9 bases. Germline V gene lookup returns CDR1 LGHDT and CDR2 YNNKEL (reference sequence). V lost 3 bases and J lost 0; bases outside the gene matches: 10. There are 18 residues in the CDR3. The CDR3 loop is CASSHRKFGTGSTDTQYF. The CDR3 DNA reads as TGTGCCAGCAGCCATAGGAAATTTGGGACAGGGAGCACAGATACGCAGTATTTT.

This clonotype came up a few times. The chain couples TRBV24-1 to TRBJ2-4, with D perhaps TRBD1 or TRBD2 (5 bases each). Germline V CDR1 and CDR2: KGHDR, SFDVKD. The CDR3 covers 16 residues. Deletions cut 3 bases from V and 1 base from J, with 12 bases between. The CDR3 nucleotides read TGTGCCACCAGTGATGGGGACGCTCGTGCCAAAAACATTCAGTACTTC. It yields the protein CATSDGDARAKNIQYF.

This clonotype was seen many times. CDR3: CSAGGTQYF. CDR3 bases: TGCAGTGCGGGGGGTACGCAGTATTTT. V gene TRBV20-1 combines with J gene TRBJ2-3; maybe TRBD2 (6 bases). There are 9 residues in the CDR3. The V end was cut by 6 bases, the J end by 8 bases, with 6 bases between. Per the germline V gene, CDR1 is DFQATT and CDR2 is SNEGSKA (reference sequence).

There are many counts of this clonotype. Here the CDR3 DNA reads TGTGCCAGCAGCCAAGGTCGGGGGGCGCTTACCTACGAGCAGTACTTC. Protein sequence: CASSQGRGALTYEQYF. The V and J genes are TRBV4-2 and TRBJ2-7; D possibly corresponds to TRBD2 (7 bases). V was pared by 1 base and J by 2 bases, with 15 bases between. This CDR3 has 16 residues. Germline V gives CDR1 LGHNA, CDR2 YNFKEQ.

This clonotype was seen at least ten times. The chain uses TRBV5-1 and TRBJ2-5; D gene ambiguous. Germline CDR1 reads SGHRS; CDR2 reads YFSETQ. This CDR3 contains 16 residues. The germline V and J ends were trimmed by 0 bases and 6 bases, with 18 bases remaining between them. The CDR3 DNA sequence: TGCGCCAGCAGCTTGGTGTCCGGCGGAATTGGCAAGACCCAGTACTTC. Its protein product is CASSLVSGGIGKTQYF.

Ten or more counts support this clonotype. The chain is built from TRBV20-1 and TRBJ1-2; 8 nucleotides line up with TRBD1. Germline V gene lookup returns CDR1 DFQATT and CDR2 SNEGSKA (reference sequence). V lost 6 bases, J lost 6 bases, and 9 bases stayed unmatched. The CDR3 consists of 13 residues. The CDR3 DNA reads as TGCAGTGCACCGGACAGGGTAGTCGATGGCTACACCTTC. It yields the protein CSAPDRVVDGYTF.

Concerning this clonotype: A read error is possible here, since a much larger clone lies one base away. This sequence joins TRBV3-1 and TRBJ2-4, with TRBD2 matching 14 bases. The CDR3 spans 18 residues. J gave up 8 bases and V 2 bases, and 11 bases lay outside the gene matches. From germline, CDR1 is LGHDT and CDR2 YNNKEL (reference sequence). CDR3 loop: CASSQTGPGTSGSYIQYF. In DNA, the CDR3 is TGTGCCAGCAGCCAAACGGGCCCCGGGACTAGCGGGAGTTACATTCAGTACTTC.

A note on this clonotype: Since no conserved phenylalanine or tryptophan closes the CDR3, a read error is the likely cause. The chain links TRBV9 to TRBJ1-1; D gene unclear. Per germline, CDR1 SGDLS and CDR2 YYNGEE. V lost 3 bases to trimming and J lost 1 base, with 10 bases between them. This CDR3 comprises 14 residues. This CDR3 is CASSGEAGNTEAFY. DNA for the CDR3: TGTGCCAGCAGCGGGGAGGCGGGGAACACTGAAGCTTTCTAT.

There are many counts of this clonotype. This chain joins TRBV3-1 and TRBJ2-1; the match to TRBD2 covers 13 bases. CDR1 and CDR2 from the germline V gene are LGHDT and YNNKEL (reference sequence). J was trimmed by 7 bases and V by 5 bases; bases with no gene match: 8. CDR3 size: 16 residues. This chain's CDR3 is CASSTRTSGSYNEQFF. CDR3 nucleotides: TGTGCCAGCAGCACGAGGACTAGCGGGAGTTATAATGAGCAGTTCTTC.

In nucleotides, the CDR3 is TGCGCCAGCAGCTGGAGGGACTTCAATCAGCCCCAGCATTTT. As protein: CASSWRDFNQPQHF. The chain is built from TRBV5-1 and TRBJ1-5; D might be TRBD1 (5 bases). This CDR3 is 14 amino acids long. Germline CDR1 reads SGHRS; CDR2 reads YFSETQ. V was cut by 3 bases and J by 3 bases, with 10 bases left in between.

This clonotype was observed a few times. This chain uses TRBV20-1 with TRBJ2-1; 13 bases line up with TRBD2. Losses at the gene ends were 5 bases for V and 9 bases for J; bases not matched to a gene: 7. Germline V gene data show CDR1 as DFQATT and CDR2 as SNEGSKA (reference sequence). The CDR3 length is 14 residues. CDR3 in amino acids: CSAAGLAGAGEQFF. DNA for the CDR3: TGCAGTGCTGCCGGACTAGCGGGAGCCGGTGAGCAGTTCTTC.

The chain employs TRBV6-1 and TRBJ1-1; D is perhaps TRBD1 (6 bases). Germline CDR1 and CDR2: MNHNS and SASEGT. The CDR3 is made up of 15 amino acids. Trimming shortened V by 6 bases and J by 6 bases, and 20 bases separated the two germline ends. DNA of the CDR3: TGTGCCAGCAGCGTCACGGGGGGGTCAGGGGCTGAAGCTTTCTTT. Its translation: CASSVTGGSGAEAFF.

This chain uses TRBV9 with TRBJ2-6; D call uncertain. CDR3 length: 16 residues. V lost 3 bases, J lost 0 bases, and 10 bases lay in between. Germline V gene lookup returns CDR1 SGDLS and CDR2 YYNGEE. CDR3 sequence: CASSGAAYSGANVLTF. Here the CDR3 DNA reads TGTGCCAGCAGCGGAGCAGCATACTCTGGGGCCAACGTCCTGACTTTC. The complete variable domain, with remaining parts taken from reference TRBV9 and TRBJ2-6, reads DSGVTQTPKHLITATGQRVTLRCSPRSGDLSVYWYQQSLDQGLQFLIQYYNGEERAKGNILERFSAQQFPDLHSELNLSSLELGDSALYFCASSGAAYSGANVLTFGAGSRLTVL.

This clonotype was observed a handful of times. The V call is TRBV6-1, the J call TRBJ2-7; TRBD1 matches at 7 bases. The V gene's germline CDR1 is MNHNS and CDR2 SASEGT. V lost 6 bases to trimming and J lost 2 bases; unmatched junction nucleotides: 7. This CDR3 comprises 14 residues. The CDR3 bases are TGTGCCAGCAGGACAGGGTTCGCAGCCTACGAGCAGTACTTC. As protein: CASRTGFAAYEQYF.

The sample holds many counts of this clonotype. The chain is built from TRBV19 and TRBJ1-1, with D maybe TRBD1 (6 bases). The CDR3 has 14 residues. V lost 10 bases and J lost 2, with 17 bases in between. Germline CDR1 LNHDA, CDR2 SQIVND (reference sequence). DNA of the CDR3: TGTGCCACCCGACGGGCAGGGGAAAACACTGAAGCTTTCTTT. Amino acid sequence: CATRRAGENTEAFF.

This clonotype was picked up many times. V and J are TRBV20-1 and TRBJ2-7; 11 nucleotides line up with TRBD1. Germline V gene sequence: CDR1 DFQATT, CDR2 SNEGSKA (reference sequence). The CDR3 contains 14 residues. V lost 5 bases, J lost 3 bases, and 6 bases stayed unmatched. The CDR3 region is CSAGGQGAFYEQYF. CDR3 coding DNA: TGCAGTGCTGGCGGACAGGGGGCCTTCTACGAGCAGTACTTC.

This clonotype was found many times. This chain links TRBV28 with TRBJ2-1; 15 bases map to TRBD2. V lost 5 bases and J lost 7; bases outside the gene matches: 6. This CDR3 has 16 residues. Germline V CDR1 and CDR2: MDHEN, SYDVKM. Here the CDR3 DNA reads TGTGCCAGCAGTAACACCGGGACTAGCGGGGGGAATGAGCAGTTCTTC. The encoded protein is CASSNTGTSGGNEQFF.

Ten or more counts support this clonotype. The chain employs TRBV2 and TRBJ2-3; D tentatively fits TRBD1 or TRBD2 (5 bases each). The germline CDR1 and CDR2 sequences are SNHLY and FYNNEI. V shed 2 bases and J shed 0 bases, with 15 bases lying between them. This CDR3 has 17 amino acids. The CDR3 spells CASSERGSWTSTDTQYF. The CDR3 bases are TGTGCCAGCAGTGAAAGGGGATCCTGGACTAGCACAGATACGCAGTATTTT.

The CDR3 spells CASSSNEGAGGNQPQHF. CDR3 nucleotide sequence: TGTGCCAGCAGCTCGAACGAGGGGGCGGGTGGCAATCAGCCCCAGCATTTT. The chain couples TRBV7-9 to TRBJ1-5, with 7 bases lining up with TRBD1. Germline trimming cut 4 bases from V and 2 bases from J; bases unmatched to any gene: 11. CDR1 SEHNR and CDR2 FQNEAQ come from the germline V gene (reference sequence). The CDR3 sequence is 17 residues long.

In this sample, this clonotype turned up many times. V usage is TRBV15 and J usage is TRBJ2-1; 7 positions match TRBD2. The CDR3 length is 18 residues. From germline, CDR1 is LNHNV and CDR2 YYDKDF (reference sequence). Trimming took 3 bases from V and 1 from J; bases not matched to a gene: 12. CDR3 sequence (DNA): TGTGCCACCAGCAGGGTTTCGACTAGCCTAGGTTCCTACAATGAGCAGTTCTTC. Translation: CATSRVSTSLGSYNEQFF.

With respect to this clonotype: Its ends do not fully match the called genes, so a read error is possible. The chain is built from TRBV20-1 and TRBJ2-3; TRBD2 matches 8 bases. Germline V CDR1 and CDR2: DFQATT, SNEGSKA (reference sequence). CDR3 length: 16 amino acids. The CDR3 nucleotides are TGCAGTGCTAGCGGCGTGGACGGGAGGGGCACATATACGCAGTATTTT. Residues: CSASGVDGRGTYTQYF.

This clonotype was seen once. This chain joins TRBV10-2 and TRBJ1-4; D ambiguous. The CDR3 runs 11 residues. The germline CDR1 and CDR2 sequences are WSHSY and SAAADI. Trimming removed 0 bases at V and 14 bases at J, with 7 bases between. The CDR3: CASSESRPLFF. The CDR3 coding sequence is TGCGCCAGCAGTGAGTCGAGGCCCCTGTTTTTT.

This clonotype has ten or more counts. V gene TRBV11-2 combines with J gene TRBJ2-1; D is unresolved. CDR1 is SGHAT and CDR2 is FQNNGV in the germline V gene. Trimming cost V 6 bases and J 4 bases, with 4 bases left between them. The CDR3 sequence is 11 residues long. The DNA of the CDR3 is TGTGCCAGCAGAGAATACAATGAGCAGTTCTTC. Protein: CASREYNEQFF.

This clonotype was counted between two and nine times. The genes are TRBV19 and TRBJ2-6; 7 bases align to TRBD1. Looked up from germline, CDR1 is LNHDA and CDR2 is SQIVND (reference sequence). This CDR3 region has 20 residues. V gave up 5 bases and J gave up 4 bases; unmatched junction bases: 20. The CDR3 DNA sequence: TGTGCCAGTAGTTCTAGACGGACAGGTTCTACCATATCCGGGGCCAACGTCCTGACTTTC. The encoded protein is CASSSRRTGSTISGANVLTF.

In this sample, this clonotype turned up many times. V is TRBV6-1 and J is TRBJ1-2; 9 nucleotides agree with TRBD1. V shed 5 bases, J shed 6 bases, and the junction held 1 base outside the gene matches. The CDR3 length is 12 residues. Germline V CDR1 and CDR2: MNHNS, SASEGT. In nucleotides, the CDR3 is TGTGCCAGCAGTCGGACAGGGGATGGCTACACCTTC. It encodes CASSRTGDGYTF.